These 8 T cell receptor beta chains were all obtained from the same sample, sequenced in a study of blood T cell repertoires in COVID-19. This table comes from immunoSEQ multiplex PCR, and its TCRdb copy is limited to in-frame clones, with some not included. There are roughly 400,000 clones in the sample; around 91% occur only once, and around 1.1% lies in the top ten. Sequencing was performed on PBMCs or T cells enriched from blood (not recorded which). The source of these receptors is a man under 40 who had recovered from COVID-19.

This chain links TRBV5-4 with TRBJ2-1; 11 bases map to TRBD1. V shed 4 bases and J 4 bases; nucleotides not matched to a gene: 4. The CDR3 sequence is 15 residues long. Per the germline V gene, CDR1 is SGHNT and CDR2 is YYREEE (reference sequence). The CDR3 protein is CASSPGTGGYNEQFF. The DNA of the CDR3 is TGTGCCAGCAGCCCGGGGACAGGGGGGTACAATGAGCAGTTCTTC.

The chain links TRBV5-1 to TRBJ2-1; the match to TRBD2 covers 7 bases. This CDR3 contains 17 residues. J gave up 0 bases and V 3 bases, and 9 bases lay outside the gene matches. Germline CDR1 reads SGHRS; CDR2 reads YFSETQ. The CDR3 spells CASSSLASGRSYNEQFF. In DNA, the CDR3 is TGCGCCAGCAGCTCTCTGGCTAGCGGCCGCTCCTACAATGAGCAGTTCTTC.

The chain combines TRBV7-9 with TRBJ1-2; 7 bases line up with TRBD1. The CDR3 extends over 13 amino acids. With V trimmed by 1 base and J by 6 bases, 2 bases remained unmatched. Germline V lookup: CDR1 SEHNR, CDR2 FQNEAQ (reference sequence). The CDR3 reads CASSLGGTDGYTF. CDR3 nucleotide sequence: TGTGCCAGCAGCTTAGGGGGGACAGATGGCTACACCTTC.

CDR3 amino acids: CASSLLADRAYEQYF. CDR3 bases: TGTGCCAGCAGCTTACTAGCGGATAGAGCCTACGAGCAGTACTTC. This chain connects TRBV6-5 to TRBJ2-7; the match to TRBD2 covers 8 bases. CDR3 length equals 15 residues. With V trimmed by 6 bases and J by 2 bases, 9 bases remained unmatched. Looked up from germline, CDR1 is MNHEY and CDR2 is SVGAGI.

The chain couples TRBV28 to TRBJ1-5; D is possibly TRBD1 (5 bases). The germline CDR1 and CDR2 sequences are MDHEN and SYDVKM. The V and J ends lost 3 bases and 3 bases respectively, with 9 bases between them. The CDR3 is 14 amino acids. CDR3 residues: CASSFDSANQPQHF. The CDR3 DNA follows: TGTGCCAGCAGTTTTGACAGCGCCAATCAGCCCCAGCATTTT.

The chain carries TRBV11-2 and TRBJ2-2; D may be TRBD1 (6 bases). This CDR3 has 14 amino acids. Looked up from germline, CDR1 is SGHAT and CDR2 is FQNNGV. Trimming removed 3 bases at V and 4 bases at J, with 9 bases between. The CDR3 spells CASSFNRVTGELFF. CDR3 nucleotide sequence: TGTGCCAGCAGCTTTAACAGGGTCACCGGGGAGCTGTTTTTT.

The V and J genes are TRBV2 and TRBJ2-2, with D hard to call. Germline values: CDR1 SNHLY, CDR2 FYNNEI. This CDR3 has 14 amino acids. Trimming shortened V by 4 bases and J by 0 bases, and 6 bases separated the two germline ends. This chain's CDR3 is CASSVLSNTGELFF. In DNA, the CDR3 is TGTGCCAGCAGTGTCCTATCGAACACCGGGGAGCTGTTTTTT.

The chain uses TRBV9 and TRBJ1-4, with 10 nucleotides matching TRBD1. Trimming removed 3 bases from V and 8 bases from J; junction bases left unmatched: 7. Germline CDR1 SGDLS, CDR2 YYNGEE. The CDR3 runs to 15 residues. The CDR3 nucleotides are TGTGCCAGCAGCGATGCGGGACAGGGGTCAGAAAAACTGTTTTTT. This codes for CASSDAGQGSEKLFF.